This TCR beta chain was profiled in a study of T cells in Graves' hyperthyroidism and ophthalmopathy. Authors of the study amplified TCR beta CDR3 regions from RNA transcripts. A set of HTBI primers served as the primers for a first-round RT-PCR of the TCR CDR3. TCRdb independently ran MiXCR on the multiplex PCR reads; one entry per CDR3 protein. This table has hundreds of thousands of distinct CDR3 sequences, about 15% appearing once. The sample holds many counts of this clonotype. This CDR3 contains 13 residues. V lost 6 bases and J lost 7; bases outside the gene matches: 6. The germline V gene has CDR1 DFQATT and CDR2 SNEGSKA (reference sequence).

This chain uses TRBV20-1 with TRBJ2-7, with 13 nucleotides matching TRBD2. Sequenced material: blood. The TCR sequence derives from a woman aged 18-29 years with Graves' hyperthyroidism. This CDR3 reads CSATSGRAGEQYF. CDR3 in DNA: TGCAGTGCCACTAGCGGGAGGGCAGGGGAGCAGTACTTC.